This is a list of T cell receptor beta chains from one sample in a study of blood T cell repertoires in COVID-19. TCRdb's table, derived via immunoSEQ multiplex PCR, lists solely in-frame clones and lacks some. This table holds under 200,000 clones, 80% found once. Specimen: peripheral blood. These receptors all come from a man aged 65 to 85 with active or convalescent COVID-19. The CDR3 runs from the conserved cysteine through the conserved F or W. Fields, in order: CDR3 length, D gene, clone size, J gene, V gene, CDR3 DNA, CDR3 protein. The D gene is left open where the match is weak. Clone size, where shown, is once, few, many, or a class for clones that have expanded.

>11|.|.|TRBJ2-1|TRBV20-1
TGCAGTGCTGAGGGTTACAATGAGCAGTTCTTC
CSAEGYNEQFF
>16|TRBD1|many|TRBJ2-7|TRBV5-1
TGCGCCAGCAGCTTCGGTCCTACAGGGGGCTCCTACGAGCAGTACTTC
CASSFGPTGGSYEQYF
>14|.|.|TRBJ1-5|TRBV6-1
TGTGCCAGCAGTGAACATAGGGGAAATCAGCCCCAGCATTTT
CASSEHRGNQPQHF
>13|.|.|TRBJ1-1|TRBV7-2
TGTGCCAGCAGCTTAGAATGGGAGGCTGAAGCTTTCTTT
CASSLEWEAEAFF
>12|.|.|TRBJ1-2|TRBV28
TGTGCCAGCAGTCGGACAGTTTATGGCTACACCTTC
CASSRTVYGYTF
>14|.|few|TRBJ2-3|TRBV3-1/TRBV3-2
TGTGCCAGCAGCCAATCGGGGAGTGCAGATACGCAGTATTTT
CASSQSGSADTQYF
>15|TRBD2|.|TRBJ2-3|TRBV6-5
TGTGCCAGCAGTTACCAGGCGGGAGGGCCAGATACGCAGTATTTT
CASSYQAGGPDTQYF
>14|TRBD1|.|TRBJ1-2|TRBV7-9
TGTGCCAGCAGCCCTCAGGGGGCGGGCTATGGCTACACCTTC
CASSPQGAGYGYTF
>14|TRBD1|.|TRBJ1-2|TRBV5-4
TGTGCCAGCAGCCCGCAGGGGGCGCGCTATGGCTACACCTTC
CASSPQGARYGYTF
>13|.|.|TRBJ1-2|TRBV7-8
TGTGCCAGCAGCGAGGGGGAAGACTATGGCTACACCTTC
CASSEGEDYGYTF